These T cell receptor beta chains were read from a single sample in a study of blood T cell repertoires in COVID-19. TCRdb's table, derived via immunoSEQ multiplex PCR, lists solely in-frame clones and lacks some. The sample records roughly 27,000 clones, around 89% being singletons. The sample comprised peripheral blood. These receptors were collected from a human donor in a cohort sampled during active COVID-19. The CDR3 runs from the conserved cysteine through the conserved F or W. Fields, in order: clone size, J gene, V gene, D gene, CDR3 protein, CDR3 DNA. A D gene is named only where the DNA matches it firmly. Some rows mark clone size as missing; the rest say once, few, many or name a class of expanded clone.

clone_size: -
j_call: TRBJ2-3
v_call: TRBV7-9
d_call: TRBD2
cdr3_aa: CASSSIAGGPGDTQYF
cdr3_nt: TGTGCCAGCAGTTCCATAGCGGGGGGGCCGGGGGATACGCAGTATTTT

clone_size: -
j_call: TRBJ1-5
v_call: TRBV5-8
d_call: -
cdr3_aa: CASSSQGSNQPQHF
cdr3_nt: TGTGCCAGCAGCTCTCAGGGCAGCAATCAGCCCCAGCATTTT

clone_size: -
j_call: TRBJ1-5
v_call: TRBV19
d_call: -
cdr3_aa: CASGGVWQPQHF
cdr3_nt: TGTGCCAGTGGGGGGGTCTGGCAGCCCCAGCATTTT

clone_size: -
j_call: TRBJ2-7
v_call: TRBV27
d_call: -
cdr3_aa: CASSSRYEQYF
cdr3_nt: TGTGCCAGCAGTTCTCGCTACGAGCAGTACTTC

clone_size: -
j_call: TRBJ2-1
v_call: TRBV5-1
d_call: TRBD1
cdr3_aa: CASSSRQGRLVNEQFF
cdr3_nt: TGCGCCAGCAGCTCCAGACAGGGTCGTTTGGTAAATGAGCAGTTCTTC

clone_size: -
j_call: TRBJ1-2
v_call: TRBV19
d_call: TRBD1
cdr3_aa: CASRTPGTGNVGYTF
cdr3_nt: TGTGCCAGTAGAACGCCCGGGACAGGGAACGTCGGCTACACCTTC

clone_size: -
j_call: TRBJ2-1
v_call: TRBV2
d_call: -
cdr3_aa: CASSDNPLAEYNEQFF
cdr3_nt: TGTGCCAGCAGTGATAACCCCTTGGCGGAATACAATGAGCAGTTCTTC

clone_size: once
j_call: TRBJ2-7
v_call: TRBV2
d_call: -
cdr3_aa: CASSEGQAPVEYF
cdr3_nt: TGTGCCAGCAGTGAGGGCCAGGCCCCGGTTGAGTACTTC

clone_size: -
j_call: TRBJ1-1
v_call: TRBV6-5
d_call: TRBD1
cdr3_aa: CASSRTGGSTEAFF
cdr3_nt: TGTGCCAGCTCCCGGACAGGGGGGAGTACTGAAGCTTTCTTT

clone_size: -
j_call: TRBJ2-1
v_call: TRBV7-9
d_call: TRBD1
cdr3_aa: CASSFDFVDRRTYNEQFF
cdr3_nt: TGTGCCAGCAGCTTCGACTTTGTGGACAGGAGGACCTACAATGAGCAGTTCTTC

clone_size: -
j_call: TRBJ1-3
v_call: TRBV10-2
d_call: -
cdr3_aa: CASRSQEIASGNTIYF
cdr3_nt: TGCGCCAGCAGGAGCCAGGAAATTGCTTCTGGGAACACCATATATTTT

clone_size: few
j_call: TRBJ1-5
v_call: TRBV9
d_call: -
cdr3_aa: CASSVDGFGNQPQHF
cdr3_nt: TGTGCCAGCAGCGTAGACGGGTTCGGCAATCAGCCCCAGCATTTT

clone_size: -
j_call: TRBJ2-7
v_call: TRBV9
d_call: TRBD1
cdr3_aa: CASSSTGLRSYEQYF
cdr3_nt: TGTGCCAGCAGCTCGACAGGGCTTCGATCCTACGAGCAGTACTTC

clone_size: -
j_call: TRBJ2-3
v_call: TRBV4-3
d_call: TRBD2
cdr3_aa: CASSQLAGPPSTDTQYF
cdr3_nt: TGCGCCAGCAGCCAACTAGCGGGGCCTCCTAGCACAGATACGCAGTATTTT

clone_size: -
j_call: TRBJ2-5
v_call: TRBV5-1
d_call: -
cdr3_aa: CASSQGVRREETQYF
cdr3_nt: TGCGCCAGCAGTCAGGGTGTAAGGAGGGAAGAGACCCAGTACTTC

clone_size: -
j_call: TRBJ2-7
v_call: TRBV7-2
d_call: -
cdr3_aa: CASSHQRAYEQYF
cdr3_nt: TGTGCCAGCAGCCACCAGAGGGCCTACGAGCAGTACTTC

clone_size: -
j_call: TRBJ1-4
v_call: TRBV5-5
d_call: TRBD1
cdr3_aa: CASSPQGAWSGIEKLFF
cdr3_nt: TGTGCCAGCAGCCCGCAGGGGGCCTGGTCGGGTATTGAAAAACTGTTTTTT

clone_size: -
j_call: TRBJ2-2
v_call: TRBV28
d_call: -
cdr3_aa: CASRPGRAPGELFF
cdr3_nt: TGTGCCAGCAGGCCGGGCAGGGCCCCCGGGGAGCTGTTTTTT

clone_size: once
j_call: TRBJ2-7
v_call: TRBV5-4
d_call: TRBD1
cdr3_aa: CASSLAGQGSYEQYF
cdr3_nt: TGTGCCAGCAGCTTGGCCGGACAGGGATCCTACGAGCAGTACTTC

clone_size: -
j_call: TRBJ2-2
v_call: TRBV12-1
d_call: -
cdr3_aa: CASSPPGGTGGMAGELFF
cdr3_nt: TGTGCCAGCAGCCCCCCCGGCGGGACAGGGGGTATGGCCGGGGAGCTGTTTTTT

clone_size: -
j_call: TRBJ2-3
v_call: TRBV5-1
d_call: TRBD1
cdr3_aa: CASSSGQSTDTQYF
cdr3_nt: TGCGCCAGCAGCTCGGGACAGAGCACAGATACGCAGTATTTT

clone_size: -
j_call: TRBJ2-7
v_call: TRBV5-1
d_call: -
cdr3_aa: CASSLSTGLGEQYF
cdr3_nt: TGCGCCAGCAGCTTGTCGACAGGCCTTGGGGAGCAGTACTTC

clone_size: -
j_call: TRBJ2-7
v_call: TRBV7-8
d_call: TRBD2
cdr3_aa: CASSLVTSGGLYEQYF
cdr3_nt: TGTGCCAGCAGCTTAGTCACTAGCGGGGGATTGTACGAGCAGTACTTC

clone_size: -
j_call: TRBJ2-7
v_call: TRBV7-2
d_call: TRBD2
cdr3_aa: CASSSTSGTSGFYEQYF
cdr3_nt: TGTGCCAGCAGCTCAACCTCCGGTACTAGCGGATTTTACGAGCAGTACTTC

clone_size: -
j_call: TRBJ1-2
v_call: TRBV10-2
d_call: -
cdr3_aa: CASMRDDYGYTF
cdr3_nt: TGCGCCAGCATGCGGGATGACTATGGCTACACCTTC

clone_size: -
j_call: TRBJ2-1
v_call: TRBV7-8
d_call: TRBD1
cdr3_aa: CASSSGSGGNNEQFF
cdr3_nt: TGTGCCAGCAGCTCCGGGTCAGGGGGCAACAATGAGCAGTTCTTC

clone_size: -
j_call: TRBJ1-1
v_call: TRBV11-2
d_call: -
cdr3_aa: CASSRIGATNTEAFF
cdr3_nt: TGTGCCAGCAGCCGGATTGGGGCTACGAACACTGAAGCTTTCTTT

clone_size: -
j_call: TRBJ2-1
v_call: TRBV6-2/TRBV6-3
d_call: TRBD1
cdr3_aa: CASSGTGTRNDRFF
cdr3_nt: TGTGCCAGCAGTGGGACAGGGACCCGCAATGATAGGTTCTTC

clone_size: -
j_call: TRBJ2-7
v_call: TRBV9
d_call: TRBD2
cdr3_aa: CASSVTAGDFYEQYF
cdr3_nt: TGTGCCAGCAGCGTCACAGCGGGGGACTTCTACGAGCAGTACTTC

clone_size: once
j_call: TRBJ2-3
v_call: TRBV10-3
d_call: TRBD2
cdr3_aa: CALGTSGTDTQYF
cdr3_nt: TGTGCCCTCGGGACTAGCGGCACAGATACGCAGTATTTT

clone_size: -
j_call: TRBJ2-4
v_call: TRBV29-1
d_call: -
cdr3_aa: CSVDLGEGQNIQYF
cdr3_nt: TGCAGCGTTGATTTAGGGGAAGGCCAAAACATTCAGTACTTC

clone_size: -
j_call: TRBJ2-1
v_call: TRBV4-1
d_call: TRBD2
cdr3_aa: CASSPLGASGGGVDEQFF
cdr3_nt: TGCGCCAGCAGCCCCCTCGGGGCTAGCGGGGGGGGTGTCGATGAGCAGTTCTTC